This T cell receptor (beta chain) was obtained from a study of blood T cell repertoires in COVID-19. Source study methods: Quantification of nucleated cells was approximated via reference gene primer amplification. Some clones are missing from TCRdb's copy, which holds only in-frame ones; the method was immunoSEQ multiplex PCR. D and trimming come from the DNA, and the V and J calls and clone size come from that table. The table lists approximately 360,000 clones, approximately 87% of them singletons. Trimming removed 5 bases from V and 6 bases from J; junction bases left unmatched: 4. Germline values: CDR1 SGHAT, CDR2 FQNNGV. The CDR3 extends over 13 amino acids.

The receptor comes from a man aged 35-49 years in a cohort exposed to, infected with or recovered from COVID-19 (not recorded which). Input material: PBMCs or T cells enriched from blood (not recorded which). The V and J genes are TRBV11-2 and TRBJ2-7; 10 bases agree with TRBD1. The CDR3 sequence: CASSTRDRGEQYF. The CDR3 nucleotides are TGTGCCAGCAGCACCCGGGACAGGGGCGAGCAGTACTTC.